This T cell receptor beta chain is from a study of blood T cell repertoires in COVID-19. Sequenced by immunoSEQ multiplex PCR; TCRdb stores in-frame clones only, minus some. This table has hundreds of thousands of clones, 75% to 90% appearing once. This clone has just a few counts. The germline V gene has CDR1 SNHLY and CDR2 FYNNEI. CDR3 length: 14 residues. The germline V and J ends were trimmed by 7 bases and 1 base, with 13 bases remaining between them. This TCR was recovered from a man younger than 30 with COVID-19, enrolled during active disease. The specimen was peripheral blood. The genes are TRBV2 and TRBJ1-1; no firm D call. Here the CDR3 reads CASTPSEANTEAFF. The CDR3 region has the DNA TGTGCCAGCACCCCCTCGGAGGCGAACACTGAAGCTTTCTTT. Filled out from reference TRBV2 and TRBJ1-1, the complete variable domain reads EPEVTQTPSHQVTQMGQEVILRCVPISNHLYFYWYRQILGQKVEFLVSFYNNEISEKSEIFDDQFSVERPDGSNFTLKIRSTKLEDSAMYFCASTPSEANTEAFFGQGTRLTVV.